This is a list of T cell receptor beta chains from one sample in a study of blood T cells in healthy people across ages. TCRdb analysed the 5' RACE reads with MiXCR anew, one entry per CDR3 protein. The sample carries 800,000 or so distinct CDR3 sequences, around 62% recorded once. Sequenced input: blood. All receptors derive from a man aged 25-40 years in good health. Both conserved end residues are part of each CDR3. A D gene is named only where the DNA matches it firmly. The size field is filled for only some rows; it gives once, few, many or a size class.

j_gene,d_gene,v_gene,abundance,CDR3aa,CDR3nt
TRBJ2-7,NA,TRBV20-1,NA,CSARTVGQGLTYEQYF,TGCAGTGCTAGGACGGTCGGGCAGGGGTTAACCTACGAGCAGTACTTC
TRBJ2-5,NA,TRBV20-1,NA,CSASSPGHSQETQYF,TGCAGTGCTAGTTCGCCGGGACACTCTCAAGAGACCCAGTACTTC
TRBJ2-7,TRBD1,TRBV29-1,NA,CSVKNPGQGEYEQYF,TGCAGCGTAAAAAATCCGGGACAGGGGGAATACGAGCAGTACTTC
TRBJ1-5,NA,TRBV9,NA,CASSDDPTSNQPQHF,TGTGCCAGCAGCGATGACCCGACAAGCAATCAGCCCCAGCATTTT
TRBJ2-7,NA,TRBV4-2,few,CASSGLAEASYEQYF,TGTGCCAGCAGCGGGTTAGCGGAGGCCTCCTACGAGCAGTACTTC
TRBJ2-3,TRBD1,TRBV20-1,NA,CSARDTGGTAMGTDTQYF,TGCAGTGCTAGAGACACAGGGGGCACTGCCATGGGCACAGATACGCAGTATTTT
TRBJ2-1,NA,TRBV7-3,NA,CASSLIGLASLNEQFF,TGTGCCAGCAGCTTAATCGGGCTAGCGTCCCTCAATGAGCAGTTCTTC
TRBJ2-7,NA,TRBV6-6,NA,CASSYSPDSYEQYF,TGTGCCAGCAGTTACTCGCCGGACAGCTACGAGCAGTACTTC
TRBJ2-4,NA,TRBV5-6,NA,CASSVPENIQYF,TGTGCCAGCAGTGTCCCTGAAAACATTCAGTACTTC
TRBJ2-5,TRBD2,TRBV3-1,NA,CASSQTSGQETQYF,TGTGCCAGCAGCCAGACTAGCGGCCAAGAGACCCAGTACTTC
TRBJ2-7,NA,TRBV21-1,NA,CASSKEGADYEQYF,TGTGCCAGCAGCAAAGAGGGCGCAGACTACGAGCAGTACTTC
TRBJ2-4,NA,TRBV28,NA,CASSLLGGEHIQYF,TGTGCCAGCAGCCTCCTCGGGGGTGAGCACATTCAGTACTTC
TRBJ1-6,NA,TRBV9,few,CASTETDTYNSPLHF,TGTGCCAGCACCGAGACAGACACCTATAATTCACCCCTCCACTTT
TRBJ2-7,TRBD1,TRBV3-1,few,CASRARDRRSYEQYF,TGTGCCAGCAGAGCCCGGGACAGACGCTCCTACGAGCAGTACTTC
TRBJ2-1,NA,TRBV9,NA,CASSVKQGRANEQFF,TGTGCCAGCAGCGTGAAACAGGGTCGGGCCAATGAGCAGTTCTTC
TRBJ1-2,NA,TRBV5-1,NA,CASTLGGSYGYTF,TGCGCCAGCACGTTGGGAGGGAGCTATGGCTACACCTTC
TRBJ1-2,NA,TRBV29-1,few,CSGLRGNGYTF,TGCAGCGGACTGAGGGGCAATGGCTACACCTTC
TRBJ2-7,NA,TRBV4-2,NA,CASSQWNGFYEQYF,TGTGCCAGCAGCCAATGGAACGGGTTCTACGAGCAGTACTTC
TRBJ2-7,NA,TRBV29-1,NA,CSVMGVYEQYF,TGCAGCGTTATGGGTGTCTACGAGCAGTACTTC
TRBJ2-1,TRBD1,TRBV7-7,NA,CASSPNRGWGEQFF,TGTGCCAGCAGCCCTAACAGGGGATGGGGTGAGCAGTTCTTC
TRBJ2-1,NA,TRBV7-9,NA,CASSSYRSLWGSSYNEQFF,TGTGCCAGCAGCTCTTACCGTTCCCTCTGGGGGAGCTCCTACAATGAGCAGTTCTTC
TRBJ2-3,NA,TRBV7-2,NA,CASSLLQADTQYF,TGTGCCAGCAGCTTACTACAGGCAGATACGCAGTATTTT
TRBJ1-2,TRBD1,TRBV14,few,CASSQDIQGIYGYTF,TGTGCCAGCAGCCAAGATATACAGGGGATCTATGGCTACACCTTC
TRBJ2-4,TRBD2,TRBV6-5,NA,CASSYLSGGSGGEIAKNIQYF,TGTGCCAGCAGTTACCTCTCGGGAGGTAGCGGGGGGGAAATAGCCAAAAACATTCAGTACTTC
TRBJ1-1,TRBD1,TRBV7-2,NA,CASSSTGAMNTEAFF,TGTGCCAGCAGCTCGACAGGGGCAATGAACACTGAAGCTTTCTTT
TRBJ2-4,NA,TRBV7-2,NA,CASSAPEGRPMNIQYF,TGTGCCAGCAGCGCACCCGAAGGACGCCCTATGAACATTCAGTACTTC
TRBJ2-3,TRBD2,TRBV4-2,NA,CASSQDVGRLTDTQYF,TGTGCCAGCAGCCAAGATGTCGGGAGGCTCACAGATACGCAGTATTTT
TRBJ2-7,NA,TRBV10-3,NA,CAISESYWGIYEQYF,TGTGCCATCAGTGAGTCTTACTGGGGCATTTACGAGCAGTACTTC
TRBJ1-5,NA,TRBV4-3,NA,CASSLKWGWGNQPQHF,TGCGCCAGCAGCCTGAAGTGGGGGTGGGGCAATCAGCCCCAGCATTTT
TRBJ2-6,NA,TRBV10-2,few,CASSLDRPSSGANVLTF,TGCGCCAGCAGTCTAGACAGGCCAAGCTCTGGGGCCAACGTCCTGACTTTC
TRBJ2-7,NA,TRBV4-2,NA,CASSPGQRVEQYF,TGTGCCAGCAGCCCTGGACAGAGGGTCGAGCAGTACTTC
TRBJ2-7,NA,TRBV3-1,NA,CASSQVWGSYEQYF,TGTGCCAGCAGCCAAGTTTGGGGCTCCTACGAGCAGTACTTC
TRBJ2-1,NA,TRBV18,few,CASSVNNEQFF,TGTGCCAGCTCAGTTAACAATGAGCAGTTCTTC
TRBJ2-5,TRBD2,TRBV4-3,NA,CASSQEAAREALQETQYF,TGCGCCAGCAGCCAAGAGGCGGCGCGGGAGGCCCTCCAAGAGACCCAGTACTTC
TRBJ2-5,NA,TRBV6-2/TRBV6-3,NA,CASTRTRQTETQYF,TGTGCCAGCACCCGGACGAGGCAGACAGAGACCCAGTACTTC
TRBJ2-7,TRBD1,TRBV28,NA,CASSKTGAYPYEQYF,TGTGCCAGCAGTAAAACAGGGGCCTACCCCTACGAGCAGTACTTC
TRBJ1-5,NA,TRBV15,NA,CATSRVGPQPQHF,TGTGCCACCAGCAGAGTTGGCCCTCAGCCCCAGCATTTT
TRBJ2-7,NA,TRBV25-1,NA,CASSESRQGSYEQYF,TGTGCCAGCAGTGAATCTAGGCAGGGTTCCTACGAGCAGTACTTC
TRBJ1-2,TRBD1,TRBV9,NA,CASSARGQTNYGYTF,TGTGCCAGCAGCGCCAGGGGACAGACTAACTATGGCTACACCTTC
TRBJ2-7,NA,TRBV27,NA,CASSIGGTPIYEQYF,TGTGCCAGCAGCATCGGCGGGACACCGATCTACGAGCAGTACTTC
TRBJ2-2,NA,TRBV29-1,few,CSAIGVNSGGELFF,TGCAGCGCCATAGGAGTGAATAGTGGCGGGGAGCTGTTTTTT
TRBJ2-6,TRBD2,TRBV4-3,NA,CASSQIRGAGANVLTF,TGCGCCAGCAGCCAAATCCGGGGGGCTGGGGCCAACGTCCTGACTTTC
TRBJ1-6,NA,TRBV4-3,few,CASSQEVGLSSYNSPLHF,TGCGCCAGCAGCCAAGAAGTTGGGCTCAGCTCCTATAATTCACCCCTCCACTTT
TRBJ2-5,NA,TRBV20-1,NA,CSASIAEKTQYF,TGCAGTGCTAGTATAGCGGAAAAGACCCAGTACTTC
TRBJ1-4,TRBD1,TRBV20-1,once,CSARGQGAANEKLFF,TGCAGTGCTAGAGGGCAGGGGGCAGCCAATGAAAAACTGTTTTTT
TRBJ2-5,NA,TRBV12-3/TRBV12-4,NA,CASSLERQGQGETQYF,TGTGCCAGCAGTTTAGAGAGGCAGGGTCAAGGGGAGACCCAGTACTTC
TRBJ2-7,TRBD2,TRBV28,once,CASLTSGASYEQYF,TGTGCCAGTCTGACTAGCGGGGCCTCCTACGAGCAGTACTTC
TRBJ2-7,NA,TRBV12-3/TRBV12-4,NA,CASSLQGRSNYEQYF,TGTGCCAGCAGTTTGCAGGGGAGGTCTAACTACGAGCAGTACTTC
TRBJ2-7,NA,TRBV27,NA,CASSLFPKTTGNEQYF,TGTGCCAGCAGTTTATTCCCCAAAACCACAGGAAACGAGCAGTACTTC
TRBJ2-1,NA,TRBV6-5,NA,CASSDPGTGYNEQFF,TGTGCCAGCAGTGACCCCGGGACTGGCTACAATGAGCAGTTCTTC
TRBJ2-3,TRBD2,TRBV4-3,NA,CASSQEGLAGGPRSTDTQYF,TGCGCCAGCAGCCAAGAAGGACTAGCGGGGGGGCCGCGGAGCACAGATACGCAGTATTTT
TRBJ2-7,NA,TRBV21-1,once,CASRPRPRDRSSYEQYF,TGTGCCAGCAGACCACGGCCCCGGGACAGGAGCTCCTACGAGCAGTACTTC